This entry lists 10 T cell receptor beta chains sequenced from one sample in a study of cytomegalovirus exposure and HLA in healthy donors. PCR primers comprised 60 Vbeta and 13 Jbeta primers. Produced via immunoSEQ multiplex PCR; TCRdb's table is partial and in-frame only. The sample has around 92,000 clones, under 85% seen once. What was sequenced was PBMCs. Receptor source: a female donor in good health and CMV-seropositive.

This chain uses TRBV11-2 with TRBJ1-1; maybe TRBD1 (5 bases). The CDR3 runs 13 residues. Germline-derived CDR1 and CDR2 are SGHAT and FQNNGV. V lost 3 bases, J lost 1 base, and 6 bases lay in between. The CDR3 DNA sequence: TGTGCCAGCAGCTTCAGGGCGAACACTGAAGCTTTCTTT. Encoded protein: CASSFRANTEAFF. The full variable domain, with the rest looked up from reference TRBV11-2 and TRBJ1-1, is EAGVAQSPRYKIIEKRQSVAFWCNPISGHATLYWYQQILGQGPKLLIQFQNNGVVDDSQLPKDRFSAERLKGVDSTLKIQPAKLEDSAVYLCASSFRANTEAFFGQGTRLTVV.

CDR3: CASSLPGKTEAFF. The CDR3 DNA is TGCGCCAGCAGCTTACCAGGGAAAACTGAAGCTTTCTTT. The V and J genes are TRBV5-1 and TRBJ1-1; TRBD1 might be the D (5 bases). In germline, CDR1 is SGHRS, CDR2 YFSETQ. V gave up 2 bases and J gave up 5 bases, with 10 bases separating them. This CDR3 contains 13 residues.

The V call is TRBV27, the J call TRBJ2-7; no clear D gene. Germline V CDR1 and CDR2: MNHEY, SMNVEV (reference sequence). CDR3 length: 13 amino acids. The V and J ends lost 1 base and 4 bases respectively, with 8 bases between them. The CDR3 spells CASSLFPVYEQYF. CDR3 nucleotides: TGTGCCAGCAGTTTATTTCCGGTATACGAGCAGTACTTC.

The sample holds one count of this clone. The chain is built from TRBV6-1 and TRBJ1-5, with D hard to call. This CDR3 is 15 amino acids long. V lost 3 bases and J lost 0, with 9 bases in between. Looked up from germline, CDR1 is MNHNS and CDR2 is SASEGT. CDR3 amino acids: CASSDPRGSNQPQHF. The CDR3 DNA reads TGTGCCAGCAGTGACCCTCGAGGTAGCAATCAGCCCCAGCATTTT.

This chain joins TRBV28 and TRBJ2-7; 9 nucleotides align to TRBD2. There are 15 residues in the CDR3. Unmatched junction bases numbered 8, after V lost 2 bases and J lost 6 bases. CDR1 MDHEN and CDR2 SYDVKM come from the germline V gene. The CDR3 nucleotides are TGTGCCAGCAGTTTAAATCTAGCGGGACGTAGCGAGCAGTACTTC. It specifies CASSLNLAGRSEQYF.

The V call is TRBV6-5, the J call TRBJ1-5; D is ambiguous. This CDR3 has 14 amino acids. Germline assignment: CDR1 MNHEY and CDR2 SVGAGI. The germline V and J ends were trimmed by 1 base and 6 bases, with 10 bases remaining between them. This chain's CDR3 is CASSYLGEGQPQHF. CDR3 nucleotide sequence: TGTGCCAGCAGTTACTTGGGAGAAGGTCAGCCCCAGCATTTT.

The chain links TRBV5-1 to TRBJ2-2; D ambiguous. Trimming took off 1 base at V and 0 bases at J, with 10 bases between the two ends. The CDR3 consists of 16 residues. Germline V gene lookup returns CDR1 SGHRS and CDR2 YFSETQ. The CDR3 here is CASSLSASTNTGELFF. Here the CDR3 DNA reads TGCGCCAGCAGCTTGTCAGCGTCCACGAACACCGGGGAGCTGTTTTTT.

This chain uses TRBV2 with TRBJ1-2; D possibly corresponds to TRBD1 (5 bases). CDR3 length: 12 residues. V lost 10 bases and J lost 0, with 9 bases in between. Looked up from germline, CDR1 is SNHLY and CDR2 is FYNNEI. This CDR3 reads CATSQANYGYTF. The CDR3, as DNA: TGTGCCACCTCACAGGCTAACTATGGCTACACCTTC.

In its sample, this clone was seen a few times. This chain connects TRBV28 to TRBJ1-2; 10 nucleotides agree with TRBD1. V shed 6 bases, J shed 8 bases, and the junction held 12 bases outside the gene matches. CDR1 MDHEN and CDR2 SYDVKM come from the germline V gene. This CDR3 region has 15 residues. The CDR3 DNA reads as TGTGCCAGCAGGAGGGGGACAGGGGTTTCTGGAGGCTACACCTTC. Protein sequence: CASRRGTGVSGGYTF.

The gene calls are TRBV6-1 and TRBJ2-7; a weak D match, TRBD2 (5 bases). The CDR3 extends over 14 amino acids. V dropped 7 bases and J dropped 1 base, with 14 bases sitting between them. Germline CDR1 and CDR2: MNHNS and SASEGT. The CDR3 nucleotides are TGTGCCAGCAATGGAGGACCGTTATCCTACGAGCAGTACTTC. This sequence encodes CASNGGPLSYEQYF.